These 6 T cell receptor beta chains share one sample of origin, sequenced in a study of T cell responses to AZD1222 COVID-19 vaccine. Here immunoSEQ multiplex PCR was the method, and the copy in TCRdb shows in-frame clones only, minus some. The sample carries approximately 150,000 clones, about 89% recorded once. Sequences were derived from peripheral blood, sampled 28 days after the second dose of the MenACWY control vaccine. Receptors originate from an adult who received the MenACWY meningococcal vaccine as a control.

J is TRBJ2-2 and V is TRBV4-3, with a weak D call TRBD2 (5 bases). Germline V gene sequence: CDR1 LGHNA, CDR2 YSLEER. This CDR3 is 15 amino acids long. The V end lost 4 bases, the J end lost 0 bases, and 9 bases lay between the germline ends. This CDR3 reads CASSREFANTGELFF. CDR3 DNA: TGCGCCAGCAGCCGGGAGTTCGCGAACACCGGGGAGCTGTTTTTT.

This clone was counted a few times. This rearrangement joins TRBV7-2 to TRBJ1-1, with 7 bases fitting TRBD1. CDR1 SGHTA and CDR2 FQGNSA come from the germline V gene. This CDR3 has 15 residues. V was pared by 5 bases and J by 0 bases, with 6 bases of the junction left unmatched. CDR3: CASSPVQGMNTEAFF. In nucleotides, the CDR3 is TGTGCCAGCAGCCCCGTACAGGGGATGAACACTGAAGCTTTCTTT.

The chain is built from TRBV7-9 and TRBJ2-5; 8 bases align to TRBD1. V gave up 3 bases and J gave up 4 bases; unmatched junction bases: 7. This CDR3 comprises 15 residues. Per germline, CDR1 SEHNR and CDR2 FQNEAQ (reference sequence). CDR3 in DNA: TGTGCCAGCAGCTTTACAGGGGGGAGTGGAGAGACCCAGTACTTC. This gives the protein CASSFTGGSGETQYF.

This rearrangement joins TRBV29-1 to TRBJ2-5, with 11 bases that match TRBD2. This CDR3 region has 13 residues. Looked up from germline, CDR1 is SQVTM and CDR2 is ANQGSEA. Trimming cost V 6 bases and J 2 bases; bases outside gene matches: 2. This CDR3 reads CSVPSGGQETQYF. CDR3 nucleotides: TGCAGCGTCCCTAGCGGGGGGCAAGAGACCCAGTACTTC.

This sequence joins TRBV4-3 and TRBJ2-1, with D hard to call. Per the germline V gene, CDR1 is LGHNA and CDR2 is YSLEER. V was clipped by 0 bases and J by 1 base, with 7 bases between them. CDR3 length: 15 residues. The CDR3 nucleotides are TGCGCCAGCAGCCAAGACCCGGGTTCCTACAATGAGCAGTTCTTC. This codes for CASSQDPGSYNEQFF.

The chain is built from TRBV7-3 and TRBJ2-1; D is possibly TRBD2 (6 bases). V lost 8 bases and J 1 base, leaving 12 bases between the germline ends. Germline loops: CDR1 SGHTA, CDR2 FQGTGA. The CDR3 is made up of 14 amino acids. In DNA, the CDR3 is TGTGCCAGCGGGACGGGAGTGTCCTACAATGAGCAGTTCTTC. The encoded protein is CASGTGVSYNEQFF.